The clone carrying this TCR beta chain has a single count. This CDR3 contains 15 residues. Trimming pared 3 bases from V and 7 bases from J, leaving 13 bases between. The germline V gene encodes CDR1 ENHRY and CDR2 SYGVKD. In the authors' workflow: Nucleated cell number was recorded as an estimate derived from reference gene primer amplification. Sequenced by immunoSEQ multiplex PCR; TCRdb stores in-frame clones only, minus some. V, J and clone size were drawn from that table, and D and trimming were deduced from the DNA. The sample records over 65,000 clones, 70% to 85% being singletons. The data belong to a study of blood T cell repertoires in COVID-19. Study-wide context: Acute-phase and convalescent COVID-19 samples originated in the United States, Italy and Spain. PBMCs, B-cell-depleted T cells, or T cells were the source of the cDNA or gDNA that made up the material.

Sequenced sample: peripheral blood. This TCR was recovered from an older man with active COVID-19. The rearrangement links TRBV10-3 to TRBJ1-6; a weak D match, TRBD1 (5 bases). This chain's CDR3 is CAISESGDGNSPLHF. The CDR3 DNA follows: TGTGCCATCAGTGAATCGGGGGACGGGAATTCACCCCTCCACTTT.